This is a list of T cell receptor beta chains from one sample in a study of T cell changes during pregnancy in multiple sclerosis. Measured with immunoSEQ multiplex PCR; TCRdb has only the in-frame clones, and not every one. Of about 32,000 clones in the sample, around 90% are singletons; the top ten hold about 0.81%. The sequences come from CD4+ T cells from peripheral blood mononuclear cells, collected after pregnancy. The receptors stem from a female donor in good health, enrolled as a control in a pregnancy study. CDR3s include the opening cysteine and the closing phenylalanine or tryptophan. Each record gives: V gene, D gene, J gene, clone size, CDR3 DNA, CDR3 protein. D genes are given only for firm matches. Some rows have no size entry. The others give once, few or many, or a class for an expanded clone.

V gene: TRBV9; D gene: -; J gene: TRBJ2-3; clone size: -; CDR3 DNA: TGTGCCAGCAGCGTAGCCTCCGATTTGCGGAGCACAGATACGCAGTATTTT; CDR3 protein: CASSVASDLRSTDTQYF
V gene: TRBV19; D gene: -; J gene: TRBJ2-3; clone size: -; CDR3 DNA: TGTGCCAGTAGTCTAGAGAGCGGAGGGCCAGGCGATACGCAGTATTTT; CDR3 protein: CASSLESGGPGDTQYF
V gene: TRBV5-1; D gene: TRBD1; J gene: TRBJ1-1; clone size: -; CDR3 DNA: TGCGCCAGCAGCCCGAAGAATGCGCGGACAGGTCCACATGAAGCTTTCTTT; CDR3 protein: CASSPKNARTGPHEAFF
V gene: TRBV28; D gene: -; J gene: TRBJ2-7; clone size: -; CDR3 DNA: TGTGCCAGCAGTCATCTGATAGCCTCTTCCTCCTACGAGCAGTACTTC; CDR3 protein: CASSHLIASSSYEQYF
V gene: TRBV5-4; D gene: -; J gene: TRBJ1-2; clone size: once; CDR3 DNA: TGTGCCAGCAGAACTTTAGGGGTATATGGCTACACCTTC; CDR3 protein: CASRTLGVYGYTF
V gene: TRBV2; D gene: TRBD1; J gene: TRBJ1-5; clone size: -; CDR3 DNA: TGTGCTAGCAGTAGGACAGGGCAGCCCCAGCATTTT; CDR3 protein: CASSRTGQPQHF
V gene: TRBV18; D gene: TRBD1; J gene: TRBJ1-6; clone size: -; CDR3 DNA: TGTGCCAGCTCACCTCTGGGACAGGGAAATTCACCCCTCCACTTT; CDR3 protein: CASSPLGQGNSPLHF
V gene: TRBV30; D gene: -; J gene: TRBJ1-5; clone size: -; CDR3 DNA: TGTGCCTGGAGTGTTCCGAATCAGCCCCAGCATTTT; CDR3 protein: CAWSVPNQPQHF
V gene: TRBV28; D gene: TRBD1; J gene: TRBJ1-5; clone size: once; CDR3 DNA: TGTGCCAGCAGTCCTACAACAGGGGGGATTAGTCAGCCCCAGCATTTT; CDR3 protein: CASSPTTGGISQPQHF
V gene: TRBV7-9; D gene: TRBD2; J gene: TRBJ2-7; clone size: -; CDR3 DNA: TGTGCCAGCAGCTCTCCCGGGACTAGCGGGAGTAACGAGCAGTACTTC; CDR3 protein: CASSSPGTSGSNEQYF
V gene: TRBV4-1; D gene: -; J gene: TRBJ1-1; clone size: -; CDR3 DNA: TGCGCCAGCAGCCAAGATCCGAGGGCGGATCCTGCTGAAGCTTTCTTT; CDR3 protein: CASSQDPRADPAEAFF
V gene: TRBV2; D gene: -; J gene: TRBJ1-4; clone size: -; CDR3 DNA: TGTGCCAGCAGTGGAAACAGGGAGGGTGAAAAACTGTTTTTT; CDR3 protein: CASSGNREGEKLFF
V gene: TRBV29-1; D gene: TRBD2; J gene: TRBJ2-1; clone size: once; CDR3 DNA: TGCAGCGCGGGACCTTCAGCGGGGACGAATGAGCAGTTCTTC; CDR3 protein: CSAGPSAGTNEQFF
V gene: TRBV18; D gene: -; J gene: TRBJ2-2; clone size: few; CDR3 DNA: TGTGCCAGCTCACCACGTGTCGTTAGCAGCACCGGGGAGCTGTTTTTT; CDR3 protein: CASSPRVVSSTGELFF
V gene: TRBV5-4; D gene: -; J gene: TRBJ2-7; clone size: -; CDR3 DNA: TGTGCCAGCAGCGTGACTAGGGCCGAACCCTACGAGCAGTACTTC; CDR3 protein: CASSVTRAEPYEQYF
V gene: TRBV5-1; D gene: -; J gene: TRBJ1-5; clone size: few; CDR3 DNA: TGCGCCAGCAGCTTGACAAATCAGCCCCAGCATTTT; CDR3 protein: CASSLTNQPQHF
V gene: TRBV4-3; D gene: TRBD1; J gene: TRBJ2-2; clone size: -; CDR3 DNA: TGCGCCAGCAGCCAGTCGGGACAGGGTACGGAGGAGCTGTTTTTT; CDR3 protein: CASSQSGQGTEELFF
V gene: TRBV19; D gene: TRBD1; J gene: TRBJ2-2; clone size: -; CDR3 DNA: TGTGCCAGTAGGACTTCGGACAGGGGGACCGGGGAGCTGTTTTTT; CDR3 protein: CASRTSDRGTGELFF
V gene: TRBV7-3; D gene: TRBD1; J gene: TRBJ1-5; clone size: -; CDR3 DNA: TGTGCCAGCAGCTTAAGAATTACAGACAGGGACCAGCCCCAGCATTTT; CDR3 protein: CASSLRITDRDQPQHF
V gene: TRBV7-3; D gene: -; J gene: TRBJ1-1; clone size: -; CDR3 DNA: TGTGCCAGCAGCTTACGGGGACACGCGAGGGACACTGAAGCTTTCTTT; CDR3 protein: CASSLRGHARDTEAFF
V gene: TRBV18; D gene: -; J gene: TRBJ1-6; clone size: -; CDR3 DNA: TGTGCCAGCTCACCAAGCGTGGGGCAGGGGAGCTCACCCCTCCACTTT; CDR3 protein: CASSPSVGQGSSPLHF
V gene: TRBV7-9; D gene: TRBD1; J gene: TRBJ2-3; clone size: -; CDR3 DNA: TGTGCCAGCAGACAGGGGGGAGATACGCAGTATTTT; CDR3 protein: CASRQGGDTQYF
V gene: TRBV28; D gene: TRBD1; J gene: TRBJ1-6; clone size: -; CDR3 DNA: TGTGCCAGCAGTCCACCTGACAGGGGCAATTCACCCCTCCACTTT; CDR3 protein: CASSPPDRGNSPLHF
V gene: TRBV28; D gene: -; J gene: TRBJ1-4; clone size: -; CDR3 DNA: TGTGCCAGCAGTTTTTCCGGGGGAGGTGAAAAACTGTTTTTT; CDR3 protein: CASSFSGGGEKLFF
V gene: TRBV7-2; D gene: -; J gene: TRBJ1-2; clone size: -; CDR3 DNA: TGTGCCAGCAGCGCGATTAACTATGGCTACACCTTC; CDR3 protein: CASSAINYGYTF
V gene: TRBV28; D gene: -; J gene: TRBJ1-2; clone size: -; CDR3 DNA: TGTGCCAGCAGTTCCTCGACAGCTAACTATGGCTACACCTTC; CDR3 protein: CASSSSTANYGYTF
V gene: TRBV4-2; D gene: TRBD1; J gene: TRBJ2-6; clone size: once; CDR3 DNA: TGTGCCAGCAGCCAGGACCGGGACAGAAGCTCTGGGGCCAACGTCCTGACTTTC; CDR3 protein: CASSQDRDRSSGANVLTF
V gene: TRBV18; D gene: -; J gene: TRBJ1-1; clone size: -; CDR3 DNA: TGTGCCAGCTCACCACAGGGGAAGGAAGCTTTCTTT; CDR3 protein: CASSPQGKEAFF
V gene: TRBV5-4; D gene: TRBD2; J gene: TRBJ2-1; clone size: -; CDR3 DNA: TGTGCCAGCAGGCTAGTAGCGGGAGGGGGGAATGAGCAGTTCTTC; CDR3 protein: CASRLVAGGGNEQFF
V gene: TRBV27; D gene: TRBD1; J gene: TRBJ2-7; clone size: -; CDR3 DNA: TGTGCCAGCAGTTTAGAGTACGGGACAGTCTACGAGCAGTACTTC; CDR3 protein: CASSLEYGTVYEQYF
V gene: TRBV5-4; D gene: TRBD1; J gene: TRBJ1-2; clone size: -; CDR3 DNA: TGTGCCAGCAGATCCACAGGGGCGAACTATGGCTACACCTTC; CDR3 protein: CASRSTGANYGYTF
V gene: TRBV12-5; D gene: TRBD1; J gene: TRBJ1-1; clone size: -; CDR3 DNA: TGTGCTAGTGGTAACAGGACAGGGGACGTTCGAGCTTTCTTT; CDR3 protein: CASGNRTGDVRAFF
V gene: TRBV7-2; D gene: -; J gene: TRBJ2-7; clone size: -; CDR3 DNA: TGTGCCAGCAGCTCAACCCACCGGGGTGTTGTCCACGAGCAGTACTTC; CDR3 protein: CASSSTHRGVVHEQYF
V gene: TRBV5-4; D gene: -; J gene: TRBJ2-2; clone size: few; CDR3 DNA: TGTGCCAGCAGCTTGGGCTCCGGAGGTAACACCGGGGAGCTGTTTTTT; CDR3 protein: CASSLGSGGNTGELFF
V gene: TRBV19; D gene: -; J gene: TRBJ1-2; clone size: -; CDR3 DNA: TGTGCCAGTAGTACCGCGGGCGGTAACTATGGCTACACCTTC; CDR3 protein: CASSTAGGNYGYTF
V gene: TRBV6-6; D gene: TRBD1; J gene: TRBJ1-1; clone size: -; CDR3 DNA: TGTGCCAGCAGTCCGGGACAGTCCATGAACACTGAAGCTTTCTTT; CDR3 protein: CASSPGQSMNTEAFF
V gene: TRBV9; D gene: TRBD1; J gene: TRBJ1-2; clone size: -; CDR3 DNA: TGTGCCAGCAGCGTAGCACAGGGGGCGCTTGGCTACACCTTC; CDR3 protein: CASSVAQGALGYTF
V gene: TRBV5-6; D gene: -; J gene: TRBJ2-3; clone size: -; CDR3 DNA: TGTGCCAGCAGCGCGGGCAGCGGGCTGACAGATACGCAGTATTTT; CDR3 protein: CASSAGSGLTDTQYF
V gene: TRBV18; D gene: TRBD2; J gene: TRBJ2-2; clone size: once; CDR3 DNA: TGTGCCAGCTCACCTACGACTAGCGGGGGCGCCGGGGAGCTGTTTTTT; CDR3 protein: CASSPTTSGGAGELFF
V gene: TRBV30; D gene: -; J gene: TRBJ1-1; clone size: few; CDR3 DNA: TGTGCCTGGAGTGACAGGTTTGAAGCTTTCTTT; CDR3 protein: CAWSDRFEAFF